The 8 T cell receptor beta chains presented below share a single source sample, sequenced in a study of blood T cell repertoires in COVID-19. Sequencing was performed with immunoSEQ multiplex PCR; in TCRdb, only in-frame clones are kept and a portion is missing. The sample holds 120,000 or so clones, around 81% seen once. The specimen sequenced was peripheral blood. All receptors derive from a man under 40 with COVID-19, enrolled during active disease.

The V and J genes are TRBV28 and TRBJ2-7; the D gene is possibly TRBD2 (5 bases). The germline V and J ends were trimmed by 5 bases and 0 bases, with 11 bases remaining between them. The germline V gene has CDR1 MDHEN and CDR2 SYDVKM. This CDR3 region has 14 residues. The CDR3 loop is CASSTPGSSYEQYF. The CDR3 coding sequence is TGTGCCAGCAGTACCCCGGGGAGCTCCTACGAGCAGTACTTC.

This chain connects TRBV10-3 to TRBJ2-7, with 7 bases that match TRBD1. CDR1 is ENHRY, CDR2 SYGVKD, per germline. The CDR3 spans 13 residues. V dropped 11 bases and J dropped 4; count of bases not matched to a gene: 11. For the CDR3, the DNA is TGTGCCGTTCTGACCAGGGGGAGTTACGAGCAGTACTTC. This translates into CAVLTRGSYEQYF.

This chain joins TRBV9 and TRBJ1-6; 7 positions match TRBD1. The CDR3 length is 14 residues. Germline CDR1 SGDLS, CDR2 YYNGEE. V shed 6 bases and J 10 bases; nucleotides not matched to a gene: 10. The DNA of the CDR3 is TGTGCCAGCAACGAGGGGGCTGGCTACTCACCCCTCCACTTT. Its translation is CASNEGAGYSPLHF.

The chain joins TRBV27 to TRBJ2-7, with 9 bases identical to TRBD1. Trimming at V came to 4 bases and at J to 7 bases, leaving 11 bases not matched to a gene. This CDR3 is built from 15 residues. Germline loops: CDR1 MNHEY, CDR2 SMNVEV (reference sequence). CDR3 in amino acids: CASSSGQGRGREQYF. CDR3 nucleotides: TGTGCCAGCAGTTCGGGACAGGGAAGGGGTAGGGAGCAGTACTTC.

J is TRBJ1-2 and V is TRBV29-1, with 8 bases lining up with TRBD1. Germline loops: CDR1 SQVTM, CDR2 ANQGSEA. The J segment lost 0 bases and the V segment lost 6 bases, leaving 9 bases of the junction unmatched. The CDR3 runs 15 residues. The DNA of the CDR3 is TGCAGCGTCCAGGGGGCTCCGGGGGCTAACTATGGCTACACCTTC. This encodes CSVQGAPGANYGYTF.

V gene TRBV11-2 combines with J gene TRBJ1-1; D remains unclear. Looked up from germline, CDR1 is SGHAT and CDR2 is FQNNGV. This CDR3 region has 13 residues. Between the trimmed V and J ends, which lost 3 bases and 0 bases, there was a span of 5 bases. In nucleotides, the CDR3 is TGTGCCAGCAGCTTCGACATGAACACTGAAGCTTTCTTT. This encodes CASSFDMNTEAFF.

The J gene is TRBJ2-5, the V gene TRBV2, with a weak D call TRBD2 (6 bases). The CDR3 has 14 residues. Germline lookup yields CDR1 SNHLY and CDR2 FYNNEI. V was shortened by 7 bases and J by 4 bases, with 16 bases between the two germline ends. The CDR3, as DNA: TGTGCCAGCAAGCGCGGGAATGGGAGAGAGACCCAGTACTTC. It codes for CASKRGNGRETQYF.

This clone was observed a single time. The chain has TRBV30 and TRBJ1-4; D call uncertain. With 2 bases removed from V and 3 bases from J, the gap between germline ends came to 13 bases. Germline-derived CDR1 and CDR2 are GTSNPN and SVGIG (reference sequence). This CDR3 spans 15 amino acids. CDR3 region: CAWSPLRQPNEKLFF. For the CDR3, the DNA is TGTGCCTGGAGTCCTCTTCGACAACCTAATGAAAAACTGTTTTTT. The full variable domain, completed using reference TRBV30 and TRBJ1-4, is SQTIHQWPATLVQPVGSPLSLECTVEGTSNPNLYWYRQAAGRGLQLLFYSVGIGQISSEVPQNLSASRPQDRQFILSSKKLLLSDSGFYLCAWSPLRQPNEKLFFGSGTQLSVL.